These 9 T cell receptor beta chains originate from one sample sequenced in a study of control samples from healthy donors and cancer patients. Generated by immunoSEQ multiplex PCR, the TCRdb table keeps only in-frame clones and is missing some. Of about 120,000 clones listed, about 95% were seen once; the top ten hold about 3.6%. Specimen: blood. Every receptor here comes from a man aged 30-40 years in good health.

The V and J genes are TRBV28 and TRBJ1-2, with 7 bases identical to TRBD1. The CDR3 has 12 residues. The ends lost 3 bases at V and 13 bases at J; junction bases unmatched: 8. Germline CDR1 is MDHEN and CDR2 is SYDVKM. The CDR3 sequence: CASSFGTAGGTF. CDR3 bases: TGTGCCAGCAGTTTTGGGACAGCCGGTGGCACCTTC.

This chain connects TRBV6-6 to TRBJ1-1, with a weak D call TRBD1 (5 bases). Germline V gene lookup returns CDR1 MNHNY and CDR2 SVGAGI (reference sequence). The CDR3 has 14 residues. Deletions cut 8 bases from V and 2 bases from J, with 15 bases between. In DNA form, the CDR3 reads TGTGCCAGCTGGTGGCAGAGGGGTAACACTGAAGCTTTCTTT. This encodes CASWWQRGNTEAFF.

This clone was seen just once. This chain links TRBV7-2 with TRBJ1-2; the match to TRBD1 covers 7 bases. Trimming at V came to 3 bases and at J to 6 bases, leaving 13 bases not matched to a gene. CDR1 and CDR2 (germline): SGHTA, FQGNSA. The CDR3 spans 16 residues. Here the CDR3 reads CASSFPLFGTVNGYTF. DNA for the CDR3: TGTGCCAGCAGCTTTCCCCTTTTCGGGACAGTTAATGGCTACACCTTC.

The rearrangement uses TRBV18 and TRBJ2-7; D not certain. Deletions cut 2 bases from V and 2 bases from J, with 7 bases between. Germline CDR1 is KGHSH and CDR2 is LQKENI. The CDR3 sequence is 13 residues long. The CDR3 region has the DNA TGTGCCAGCTCACCAAAACACGCCTACGAGCAGTACTTC. It codes for CASSPKHAYEQYF.

The V call is TRBV14, the J call TRBJ2-7; TRBD2 matches at 12 bases. The junction had 12 bases not matched to a gene; V was cut back by 0 bases and J by 6 bases. The length of the CDR3 is 18 residues. Germline assignment: CDR1 SGHDN and CDR2 FVKESK. In nucleotides, the CDR3 is TGTGCCAGCAGCCAAGATTATTACCCTAGCGGGGGGGCCGTCGAGCAGTACTTC. This translates into CASSQDYYPSGGAVEQYF.

This clone showed up just once. This sequence joins TRBV28 and TRBJ1-4; no firm D call. Trimming removed 1 base at V and 4 bases at J, with 31 bases between. Germline loops: CDR1 MDHEN, CDR2 SYDVKM. CDR3 length: 22 amino acids. This chain's CDR3 is CASSLSFWVLVPGLRGNEKLFF. In DNA, the CDR3 is TGTGCCAGCAGTTTATCGTTTTGGGTCCTAGTCCCTGGCCTGCGAGGTAATGAAAAACTGTTTTTT.

The V gene is TRBV6-4, the J gene TRBJ1-5, with D unclear. V lost 5 bases and J 1 base, leaving 6 bases between the germline ends. The CDR3 is 13 residues long. The germline V gene has CDR1 MRHNA and CDR2 SNTAGT. The chain's CDR3 is CASSPSSNQPQHF. CDR3 nucleotide sequence: TGTGCCAGCAGTCCCAGCAGCAATCAGCCCCAGCATTTT.

This clone has just a few counts. The chain has TRBV7-9 and TRBJ1-1; D is perhaps TRBD1 (6 bases). The CDR3 extends over 13 amino acids. Germline loops: CDR1 SEHNR, CDR2 FQNEAQ (reference sequence). V shed 6 bases and J shed 5 bases, with 13 bases lying between them. CDR3: CASRLGARTEAFF. In DNA, the CDR3 is TGTGCCAGCAGGCTGGGGGCGAGGACTGAAGCTTTCTTT.

The rearrangement joins TRBV2 to TRBJ2-7, with D unclear. The germline V gene encodes CDR1 SNHLY and CDR2 FYNNEI. V was shortened by 7 bases and J by 4 bases, with 11 bases between the two germline ends. The CDR3 spans 12 residues. The CDR3: CASMLAQYEQYF. The CDR3 coding sequence is TGTGCCAGCATGCTGGCACAGTACGAGCAGTACTTC.